This TCR beta chain was identified in a study of monozygotic twins with inflammatory bowel disease. There are 12 residues in the CDR3. Germline-derived CDR1 and CDR2 are SGHDT and YYEEEE. Via template switching, UMIs carrying a 6-nucleotide sample barcode were introduced. TCRdb re-called the 5' RACE reads; every CDR3 protein appears as one record, without DNA. The listing contains about 210,000 distinct CDR3 sequences. As to this clonotype: The antigen is not known.

Study results and caveats: The study found lower TCRbeta diversity (inverse Simpson) in IBD patients than in healthy co-twins.

The sequenced material came from blood. The chain links TRBV5-6 to TRBJ1-1; TCRdb gives TRBD1 as the D gene, but with no DNA this cannot be confirmed. This clonotype was obtained from a human donor with ulcerative colitis or Crohn's disease, or a healthy co-twin of an affected twin (not recorded which). CDR3 sequence: CASSLSTGGAFF.